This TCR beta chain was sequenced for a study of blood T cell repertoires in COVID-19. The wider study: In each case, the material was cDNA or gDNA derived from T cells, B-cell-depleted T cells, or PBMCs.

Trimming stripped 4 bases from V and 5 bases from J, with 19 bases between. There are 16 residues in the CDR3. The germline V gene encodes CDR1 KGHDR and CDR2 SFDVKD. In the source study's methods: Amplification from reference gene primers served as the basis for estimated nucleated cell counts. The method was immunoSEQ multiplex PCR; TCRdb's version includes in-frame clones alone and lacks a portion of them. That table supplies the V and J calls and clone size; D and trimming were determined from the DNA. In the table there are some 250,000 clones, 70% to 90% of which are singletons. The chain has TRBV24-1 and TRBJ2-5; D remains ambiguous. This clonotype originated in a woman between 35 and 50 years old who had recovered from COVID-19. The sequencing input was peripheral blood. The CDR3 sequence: CATSDPRVVGLETQYF. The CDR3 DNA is TGTGCCACCAGTGACCCCCGGGTTGTTGGGTTGGAGACCCAGTACTTC.